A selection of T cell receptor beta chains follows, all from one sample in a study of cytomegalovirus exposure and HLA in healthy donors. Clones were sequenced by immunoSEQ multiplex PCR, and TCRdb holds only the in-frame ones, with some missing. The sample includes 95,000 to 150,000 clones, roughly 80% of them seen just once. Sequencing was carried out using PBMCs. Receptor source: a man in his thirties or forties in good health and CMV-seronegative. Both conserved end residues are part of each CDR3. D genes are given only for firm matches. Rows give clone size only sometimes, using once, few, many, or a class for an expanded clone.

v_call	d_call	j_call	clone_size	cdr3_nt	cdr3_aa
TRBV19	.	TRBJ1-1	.	TGTGCCAGTACCGCTCTGCGGAGGGGAACTGAAGCTTTCTTT	CASTALRRGTEAFF
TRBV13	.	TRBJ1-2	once	TGTGCCAGCAGCTTAGGCCGGGGAGGGAAGGTCGGCTACACCTTC	CASSLGRGGKVGYTF
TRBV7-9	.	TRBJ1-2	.	TGTGCCAGCAGCTCGGGGGTCGAGGCCTTAGGGGACTATGGCTACACCTTC	CASSSGVEALGDYGYTF
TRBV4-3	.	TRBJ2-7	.	TGCGCCAGCAGCCAAGCCAGAACGGGCTCCTACGAGCAGTACTTC	CASSQARTGSYEQYF
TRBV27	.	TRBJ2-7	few	TGTGCCAGCAGTTCCGGGACACGGGTCTACGAGCAGTACTTC	CASSSGTRVYEQYF
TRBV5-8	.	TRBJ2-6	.	TGTGCCAGCAGCAACACAGGGCTACCTGGGGCTGGGGCCAACGGCCTGACTTTC	CASSNTGLPGAGANGLTF
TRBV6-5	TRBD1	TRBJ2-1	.	TGTGCCAGCAACGGACCGGGACAGGGGGCTGGTGAGCAGTTCTTC	CASNGPGQGAGEQFF
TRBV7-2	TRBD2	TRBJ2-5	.	TGTGCCAGCAGCTTGGGACTAGCGGGAGAGACCCAGTACTTC	CASSLGLAGETQYF
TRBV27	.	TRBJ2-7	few	TGTGCCAGCAGTTCCACCGGGACCTACGAGCAGTACTTC	CASSSTGTYEQYF
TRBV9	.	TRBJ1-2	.	TGTGCCAGCAGCGTAGCTGTCCAGGCCTTCTATGGCTACACCTTC	CASSVAVQAFYGYTF
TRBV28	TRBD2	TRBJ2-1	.	TGTGCCAGCCGTTATCCTGCGGGGGGTTATTGGTTCTTC	CASRYPAGGYWFF
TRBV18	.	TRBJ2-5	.	TGTGCCAGCTCACGGCTCACTCGGGACTCCTCCCAAGAGACCCAGTACTTC	CASSRLTRDSSQETQYF
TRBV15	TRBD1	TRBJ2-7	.	TGTGCCACCAGCAGCGCCCACAGGGGGCCCTACGAGCAGTACTTC	CATSSAHRGPYEQYF
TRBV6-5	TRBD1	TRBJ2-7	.	TGTGCCAGCAGTTACCCCGCCCGGACAGGGGTCTACGAGCAGTACTTC	CASSYPARTGVYEQYF
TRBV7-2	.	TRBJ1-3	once	TGTGCCAGCAGCCCGACAGGTGCTGGAAACACCATATATTTT	CASSPTGAGNTIYF
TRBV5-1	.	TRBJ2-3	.	TGCGCCAGCAGCGTAGCTCAACTTCCGAGCACAGATACGCAGTATTTT	CASSVAQLPSTDTQYF
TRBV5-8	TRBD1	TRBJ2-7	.	TGTGCCAGCAGCTCCTGGACAGGGCTTAACTACGAGCAGTACTTC	CASSSWTGLNYEQYF
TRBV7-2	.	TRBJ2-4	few	TGTGCCAGCAGCCTAAACAGTTTAGCCAAAAACATTCAGTACTTC	CASSLNSLAKNIQYF
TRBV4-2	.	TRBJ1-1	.	TGTGCCAGCAGCCACAGAACGGGGAACACTGAAGCTTTCTTT	CASSHRTGNTEAFF
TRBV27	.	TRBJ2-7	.	TGTGCCAGCAGTCCCGTGCCGGACACCAGCTCCTACGAGCAGTACTTC	CASSPVPDTSSYEQYF
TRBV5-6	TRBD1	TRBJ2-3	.	TGTGCCAGCAGCTTGGTGACAGGGGGCTTTGAAGATACGCAGTATTTT	CASSLVTGGFEDTQYF
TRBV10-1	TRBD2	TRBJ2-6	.	TGCGCCAGCAGTGAGTCGACTAGCGGGGCCCGCTCTGGGGCCAACGGCCTGACTTTC	CASSESTSGARSGANGLTF
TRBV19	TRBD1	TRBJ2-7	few	TGTGCCAGTAGTCCACTAAAACAGACAGGGGCCTACGAGCAGTACTTC	CASSPLKQTGAYEQYF
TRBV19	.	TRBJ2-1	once	TGTGCCAGTAGTGCCCGCGGCGCTAGGGAGGCGTACAATGAGCAGTTCTTC	CASSARGAREAYNEQFF
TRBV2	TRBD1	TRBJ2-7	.	TGTGCCAGCAGTGAAGAGACAGGGGATGTAACCTACGAGCAGTACTTC	CASSEETGDVTYEQYF
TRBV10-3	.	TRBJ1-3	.	TGTGCCATCAGTGGGGGGCCGGGAAACACCATATATTTT	CAISGGPGNTIYF
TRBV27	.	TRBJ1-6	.	TGTGCCAGCAGTTCCAGGGGCAGGGAAAGATCACCCCTCCACTTT	CASSSRGRERSPLHF
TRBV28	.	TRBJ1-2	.	TGTGCCAGCAGTTCGATCGCGGACAGTAACTATGGCTACACCTTC	CASSSIADSNYGYTF
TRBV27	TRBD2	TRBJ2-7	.	TGTGCCAGCAGGAGGACTAGCGGTCAACTCAATACCTACGAGCAGTACTTC	CASRRTSGQLNTYEQYF
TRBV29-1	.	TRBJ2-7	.	TGCAGCGGCCACAGGGAGCCGGGTGGCGAGCAGTACTTC	CSGHREPGGEQYF
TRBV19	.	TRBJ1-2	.	TGTGCCAGTAGTATCCGGACGGGGGGGCTACTCTATGGCTACACCTTC	CASSIRTGGLLYGYTF
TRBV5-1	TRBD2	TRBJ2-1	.	TGCGCCAGTTCTAGCGGGGGGATCTCCTACAATGAGCAGTTCTTC	CASSSGGISYNEQFF
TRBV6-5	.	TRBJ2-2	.	TGTGCCAGCACGATCACTAGCTATGGCACCGGGGAGCTGTTTTTT	CASTITSYGTGELFF
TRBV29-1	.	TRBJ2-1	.	TGCAGCGCGCGGTCGGCTAATGAGCAGTTCTTC	CSARSANEQFF
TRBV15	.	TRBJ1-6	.	TGTGCCACCGAAACCCGAGGGTCACCCCTCCACTTT	CATETRGSPLHF
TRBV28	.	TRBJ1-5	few	TGTGCCAGCGCCCCAGCAGGGCGCAATCAGCCCCAGCATTTT	CASAPAGRNQPQHF
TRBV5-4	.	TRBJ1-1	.	TGTGCCAGCAGCTTTGAGGGTGGCACTGAAGCTTTCTTT	CASSFEGGTEAFF
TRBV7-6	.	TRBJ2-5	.	TGTGCCAGCAGCTTAGTTGGTATAGCGGTGATACAAGAGACCCAGTACTTC	CASSLVGIAVIQETQYF
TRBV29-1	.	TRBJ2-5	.	TGCAGCGCCGGAGGGGGGGCCTTGAATAGACGAGAGACCCAGTACTTC	CSAGGGALNRRETQYF
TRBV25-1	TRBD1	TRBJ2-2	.	TGTGCCAGCAGTGAATATAAGGGGGACAGGGGGAACACCGGGGAGCTGTTTTTT	CASSEYKGDRGNTGELFF
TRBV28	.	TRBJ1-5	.	TGTGCCAGCAGTCAAATACAGGGATTGGGGTCAGAGCCCCAGCATTTT	CASSQIQGLGSEPQHF
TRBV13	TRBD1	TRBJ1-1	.	TGTGCCAGCAGCCCTACGGGACAGGGAAACACTGAAGCTTTCTTT	CASSPTGQGNTEAFF
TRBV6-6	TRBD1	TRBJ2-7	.	TGTGCCAGCAGACCGACAGGGATGCCCGGATACGAGCAGTACTTC	CASRPTGMPGYEQYF
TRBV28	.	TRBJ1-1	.	TGTGCCAGCAGTGTTACAGGGTGGAACACTGAAGCTTTCTTT	CASSVTGWNTEAFF
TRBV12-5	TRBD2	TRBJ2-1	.	TGTGCTAGTGCCCTGGGAGCGGGGGGGCCTCGAAGTGAGCAGTTCTTC	CASALGAGGPRSEQFF
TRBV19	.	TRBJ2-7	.	TGTGCCAGTAGTGGGACACTAACCTACGAGCAGTACTTC	CASSGTLTYEQYF
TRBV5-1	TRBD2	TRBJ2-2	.	TGCGCCAGCAGCTTAGGACTAGCGGGAGGGGAGCTGTTTTTT	CASSLGLAGGELFF
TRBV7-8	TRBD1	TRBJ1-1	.	TGTGCCAGCAGCGCGACAGGGGGCCTCGTCCCTGAAGCTTTCTTT	CASSATGGLVPEAFF
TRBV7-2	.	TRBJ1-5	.	TGTGCCAGCAGCCGTAGCACAAGGAACGGCAATCAGCCCCAGCATTTT	CASSRSTRNGNQPQHF
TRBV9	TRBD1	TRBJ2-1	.	TGTGCCAGCAGCCCCCGCCCCTCGACAGGGTTTGGCGATGAGCAGTTCTTC	CASSPRPSTGFGDEQFF